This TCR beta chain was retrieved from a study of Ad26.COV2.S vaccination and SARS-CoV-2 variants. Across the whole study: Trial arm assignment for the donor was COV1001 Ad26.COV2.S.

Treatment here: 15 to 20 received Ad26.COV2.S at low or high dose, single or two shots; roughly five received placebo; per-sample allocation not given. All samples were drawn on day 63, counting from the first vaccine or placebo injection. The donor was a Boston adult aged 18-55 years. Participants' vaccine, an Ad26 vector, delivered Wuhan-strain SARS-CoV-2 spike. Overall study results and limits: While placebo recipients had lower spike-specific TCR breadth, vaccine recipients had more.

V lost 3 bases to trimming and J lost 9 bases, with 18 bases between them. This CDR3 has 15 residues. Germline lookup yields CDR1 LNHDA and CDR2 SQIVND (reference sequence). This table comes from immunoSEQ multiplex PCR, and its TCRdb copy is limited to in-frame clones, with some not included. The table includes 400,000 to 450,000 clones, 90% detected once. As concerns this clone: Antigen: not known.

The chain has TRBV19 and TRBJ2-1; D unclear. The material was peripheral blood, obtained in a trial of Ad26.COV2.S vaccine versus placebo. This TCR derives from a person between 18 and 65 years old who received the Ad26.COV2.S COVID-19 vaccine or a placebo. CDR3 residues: CASSIFFAYTGEQFF. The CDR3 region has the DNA TGTGCCAGTAGTATCTTTTTTGCCTACACCGGTGAGCAGTTCTTC.